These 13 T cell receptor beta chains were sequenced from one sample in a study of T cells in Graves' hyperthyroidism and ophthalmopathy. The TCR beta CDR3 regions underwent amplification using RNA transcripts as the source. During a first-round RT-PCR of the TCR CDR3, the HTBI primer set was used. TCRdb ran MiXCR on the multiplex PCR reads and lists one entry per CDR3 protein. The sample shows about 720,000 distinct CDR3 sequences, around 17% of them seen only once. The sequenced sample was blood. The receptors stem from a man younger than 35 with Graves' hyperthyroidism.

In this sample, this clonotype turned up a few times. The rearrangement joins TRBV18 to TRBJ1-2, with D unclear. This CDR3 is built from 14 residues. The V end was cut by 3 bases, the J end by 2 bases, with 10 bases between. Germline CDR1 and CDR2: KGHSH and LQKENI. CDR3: CASSPAAGNYGYTF. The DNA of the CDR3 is TGTGCCAGCTCACCGGCGGCGGGGAACTATGGCTACACCTTC.

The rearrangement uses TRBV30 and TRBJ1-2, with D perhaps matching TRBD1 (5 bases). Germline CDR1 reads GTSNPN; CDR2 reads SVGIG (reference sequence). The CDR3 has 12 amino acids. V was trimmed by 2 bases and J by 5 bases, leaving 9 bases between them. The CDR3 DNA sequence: TGTGCCTGGAGTAAGGGGCAATATGGCTACACCTTC. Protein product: CAWSKGQYGYTF.

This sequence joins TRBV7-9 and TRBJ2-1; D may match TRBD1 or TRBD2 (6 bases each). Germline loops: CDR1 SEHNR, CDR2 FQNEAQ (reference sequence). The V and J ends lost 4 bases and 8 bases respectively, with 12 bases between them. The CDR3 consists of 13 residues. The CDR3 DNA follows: TGTGCCAGCAGCTCCGTTAGGGGGGATGAGCAGTTCTTC. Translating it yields CASSSVRGDEQFF.

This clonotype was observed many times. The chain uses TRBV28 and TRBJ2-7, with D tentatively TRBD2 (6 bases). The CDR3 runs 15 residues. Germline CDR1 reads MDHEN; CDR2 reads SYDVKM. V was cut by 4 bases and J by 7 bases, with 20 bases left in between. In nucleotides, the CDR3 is TGTGCCAGCAGTTCCCCCGGGACTCGGGTTGATGAGCAGTACTTC. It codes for CASSSPGTRVDEQYF.

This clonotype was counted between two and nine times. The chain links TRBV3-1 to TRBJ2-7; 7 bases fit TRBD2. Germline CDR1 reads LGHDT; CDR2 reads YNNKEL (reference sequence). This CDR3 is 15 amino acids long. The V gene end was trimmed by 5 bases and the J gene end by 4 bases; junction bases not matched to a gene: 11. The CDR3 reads CASSSLPGLTYEQYF. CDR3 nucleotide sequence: TGTGCCAGCAGCAGCCTGCCGGGACTAACTTACGAGCAGTACTTC.

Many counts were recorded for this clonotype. The CDR3 DNA sequence: TGTGCCAGCAGCCAGGGAGCGGGAGGAGGTGCAGATACGCAGTATTTT. Its translation is CASSQGAGGGADTQYF. This chain links TRBV3-1 with TRBJ2-3; TRBD2 agrees at 9 bases. Germline values: CDR1 LGHDT, CDR2 YNNKEL (reference sequence). There are 16 residues in the CDR3. Trimming at V came to 3 bases and at J to 4 bases, leaving 8 bases not matched to a gene.

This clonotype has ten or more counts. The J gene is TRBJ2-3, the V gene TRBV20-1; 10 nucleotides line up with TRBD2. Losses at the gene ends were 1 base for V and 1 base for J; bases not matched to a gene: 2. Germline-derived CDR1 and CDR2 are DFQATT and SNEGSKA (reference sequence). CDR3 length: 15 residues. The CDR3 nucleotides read TGCAGTGCTAGAGCAACTAGCGGGGGCACAGATACGCAGTATTTT. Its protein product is CSARATSGGTDTQYF.

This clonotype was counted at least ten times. The CDR3 reads CASSLQRGRSYEQYF. CDR3 DNA: TGTGCCAGCAGTTTACAGCGGGGCCGCTCCTACGAGCAGTACTTC. V is TRBV28 and J is TRBJ2-7, with 7 bases identical to TRBD2. The junction had 4 bases not matched to a gene; V was cut back by 2 bases and J by 0 bases. This CDR3 contains 15 residues. Looked up from germline, CDR1 is MDHEN and CDR2 is SYDVKM.

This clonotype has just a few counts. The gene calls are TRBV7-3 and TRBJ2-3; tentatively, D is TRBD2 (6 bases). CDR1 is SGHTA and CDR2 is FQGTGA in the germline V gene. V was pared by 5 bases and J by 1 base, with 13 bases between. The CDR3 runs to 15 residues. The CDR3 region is CASSGGVAGTDTQYF. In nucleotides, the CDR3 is TGTGCCAGCAGCGGCGGCGTAGCGGGCACAGATACGCAGTATTTT.

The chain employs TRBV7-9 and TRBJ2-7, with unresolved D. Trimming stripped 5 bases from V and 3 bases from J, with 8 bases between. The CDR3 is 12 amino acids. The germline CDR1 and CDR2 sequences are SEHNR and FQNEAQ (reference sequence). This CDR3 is CASSHRNYEQYF. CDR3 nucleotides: TGTGCCAGCAGCCATCGGAACTACGAGCAGTACTTC.

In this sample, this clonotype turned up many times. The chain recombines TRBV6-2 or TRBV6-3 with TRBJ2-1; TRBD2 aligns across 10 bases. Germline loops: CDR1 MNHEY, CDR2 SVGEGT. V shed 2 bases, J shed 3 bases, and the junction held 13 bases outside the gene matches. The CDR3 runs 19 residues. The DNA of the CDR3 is TGTGCCAGCAGTTACGAGTTAAAGAAACTAGCGGGAATCTACAATGAGCAGTTCTTC. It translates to CASSYELKKLAGIYNEQFF.

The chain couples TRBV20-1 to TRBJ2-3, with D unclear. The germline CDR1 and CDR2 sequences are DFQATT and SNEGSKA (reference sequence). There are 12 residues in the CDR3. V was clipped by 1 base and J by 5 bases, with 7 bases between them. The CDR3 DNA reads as TGCAGTGCTAGAGTTCGGAGAGATACGCAGTATTTT. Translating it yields CSARVRRDTQYF.

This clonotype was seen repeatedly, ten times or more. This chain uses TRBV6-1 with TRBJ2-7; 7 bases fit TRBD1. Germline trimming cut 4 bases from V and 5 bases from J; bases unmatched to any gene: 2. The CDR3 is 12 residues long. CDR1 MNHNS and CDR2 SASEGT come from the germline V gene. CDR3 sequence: CASSVTGHEQYF. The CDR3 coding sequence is TGTGCCAGCAGTGTGACAGGGCACGAGCAGTACTTC.